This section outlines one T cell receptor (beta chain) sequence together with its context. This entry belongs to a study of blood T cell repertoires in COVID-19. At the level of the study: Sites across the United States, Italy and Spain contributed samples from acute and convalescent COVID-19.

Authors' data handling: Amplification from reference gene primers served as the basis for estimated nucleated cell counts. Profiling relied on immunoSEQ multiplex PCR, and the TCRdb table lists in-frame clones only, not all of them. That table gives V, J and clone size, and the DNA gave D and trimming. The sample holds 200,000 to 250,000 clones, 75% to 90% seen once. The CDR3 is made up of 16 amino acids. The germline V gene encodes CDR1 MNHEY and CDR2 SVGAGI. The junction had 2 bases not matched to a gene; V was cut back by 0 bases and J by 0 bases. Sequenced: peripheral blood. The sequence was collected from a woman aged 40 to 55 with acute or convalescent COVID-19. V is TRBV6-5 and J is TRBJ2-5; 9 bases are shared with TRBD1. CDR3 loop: CASSYSGTGYQETQYF. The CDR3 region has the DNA TGTGCCAGCAGTTACTCGGGGACAGGGTACCAAGAGACCCAGTACTTC.